Shown below are 9 T cell receptor beta chains from a single sample sequenced in a study of CD8 T cells in Susac syndrome. When the RNA was reverse transcribed, random hexamers were used with an input of roughly 0.45 to 1 ug. A single record per CDR3 protein comes from TCRdb applying MiXCR to the immunoSEQ multiplex PCR reads. The sample consists of around 190,000 distinct CDR3 sequences, 94% of them appearing once. The sample comprised CD4+ T cells from PBMCs. These receptors came from a human donor with Susac syndrome.

The chain recombines TRBV6-2 or TRBV6-3 with TRBJ2-6, with 9 bases aligning to TRBD1. V was pared by 2 bases and J by 2 bases, with 4 bases of the junction left unmatched. The CDR3 sequence is 17 residues long. Germline V gene data show CDR1 as MNHEY and CDR2 as SVGEGT. The CDR3 DNA reads as TGTGCCAGCAGTTACGGGACAGGGCCCGCTGGGGCCAACGTCCTGACTTTC. Encoded protein: CASSYGTGPAGANVLTF.

The V call is TRBV15, the J call TRBJ2-2; D remains ambiguous. Germline V gene sequence: CDR1 LNHNV, CDR2 YYDKDF (reference sequence). The CDR3 is made up of 13 amino acids. The V end lost 2 bases, the J end lost 2 bases, and 3 bases lay between the germline ends. This CDR3 reads CATSRSNTGELFF. In DNA, the CDR3 is TGTGCCACCAGCAGATCAAACACCGGGGAGCTGTTTTTT.

This clonotype was counted a few times. As DNA, the CDR3 is TGTGCCAGCAGCTTAGCGCTGGGGGACGAGCAGTACTTC. It encodes CASSLALGDEQYF. The chain is built from TRBV7-7 and TRBJ2-7; TRBD1 or TRBD2 may be the D gene (5 bases each). The CDR3 sequence is 13 residues long. V lost 0 bases and J 5 bases, leaving 8 bases between the germline ends. Germline V gene sequence: CDR1 SSHAT, CDR2 FNYEAQ (reference sequence).

The chain uses TRBV30 and TRBJ1-1; D may be TRBD1 (6 bases). CDR1 GTSNPN and CDR2 SVGIG come from the germline V gene (reference sequence). The V gene lost 0 bases and the J gene lost 6 bases, with 17 bases spanning the gap. The CDR3 is 15 residues long. The CDR3 DNA follows: TGTGCCTGGAGTGTACGGCGGGGGGCAGGGGCTGAAGCTTTCTTT. Its translation: CAWSVRRGAGAEAFF.

This clonotype was seen a single time. At one end, the junction sequence differs from germline, possibly due to a read error. The rearrangement joins TRBV19 to TRBJ2-1, with 12 bases lining up with TRBD2. Germline CDR1 is LNHDA and CDR2 is SQIVND (reference sequence). The CDR3 runs to 11 residues. Written as DNA, the CDR3 is TGTGCCAGTAGTTCCCGGACTAGCGGGGTCTTC. Protein: CASSSRTSGVF.

As regards this clonotype: One end of the junction varies from germline; a read error may be responsible. The V gene is TRBV7-9, the J gene TRBJ2-2; D remains unclear. Germline V gene data show CDR1 as SEHNR and CDR2 as FQNEAQ (reference sequence). This CDR3 has 10 amino acids. The chain's CDR3 is CASSTRELFF. As DNA, the CDR3 is TGTGCCAGCAGCACCAGGGAGCTGTTTTTT.

The rearrangement links TRBV20-1 to TRBJ1-4, with D possibly being TRBD1 (5 bases). The V gene lost 0 bases and the J gene lost 8 bases, with 10 bases spanning the gap. The CDR3 length is 13 residues. Germline V gives CDR1 DFQATT, CDR2 SNEGSKA (reference sequence). The CDR3 bases are TGCAGTGCTAGAGAGGGGGTGGGGGAAAAACTGTTTTTT. Its translation is CSAREGVGEKLFF.

This chain connects TRBV20-1 to TRBJ2-5; unclear D gene. CDR1 is DFQATT and CDR2 is SNEGSKA in the germline V gene (reference sequence). Deletions cut 5 bases from V and 7 bases from J, with 14 bases between. This CDR3 has 12 amino acids. CDR3 in DNA: TGCAGTGCTCTCCTGCAGGCGCGGACCCAGTACTTC. Translation: CSALLQARTQYF.

The chain joins TRBV7-9 to TRBJ2-3; D remains unclear. This CDR3 is 16 amino acids long. Germline assignment: CDR1 SEHNR and CDR2 FQNEAQ (reference sequence). V gave up 5 bases and J gave up 0 bases, with 15 bases separating them. Here the CDR3 DNA reads TGTGCCAGCAGCCCGGACCGACCGTCTAGCACAGATACGCAGTATTTT. It codes for CASSPDRPSSTDTQYF.